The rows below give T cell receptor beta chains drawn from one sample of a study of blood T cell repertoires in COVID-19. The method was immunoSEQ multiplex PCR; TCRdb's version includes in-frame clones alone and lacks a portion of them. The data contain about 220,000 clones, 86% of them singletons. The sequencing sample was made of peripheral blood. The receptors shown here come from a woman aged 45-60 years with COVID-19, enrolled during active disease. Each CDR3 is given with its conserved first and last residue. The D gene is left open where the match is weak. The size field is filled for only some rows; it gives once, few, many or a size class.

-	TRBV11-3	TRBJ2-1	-	TGTGCCAGCAGCTTCGGACAGCGCCACAATGAGCAGTTCTTC	CASSFGQRHNEQFF
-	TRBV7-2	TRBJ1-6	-	TGTGCCAGCAGCTTAGAATTGGGCGCACCCCTCCACTTT	CASSLELGAPLHF
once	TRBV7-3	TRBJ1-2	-	TGTGCCAGCAGCCTTGGAACGTCACCCGCCGGGATTGGCTACACCTTC	CASSLGTSPAGIGYTF
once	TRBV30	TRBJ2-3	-	TGTGCCTGGAGTGTCGGTGGCACAGATACGCAGTATTTT	CAWSVGGTDTQYF
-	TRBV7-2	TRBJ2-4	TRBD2	TGTGCCAGCAGCTTGGAAGGGACTAGCGGGGTGAACATTCAGTACTTC	CASSLEGTSGVNIQYF
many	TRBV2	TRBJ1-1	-	TGTGCCAGCCGGGGGGTCCAGGGGTGGACTGAAGCTTTCTTT	CASRGVQGWTEAFF
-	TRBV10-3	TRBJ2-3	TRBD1	TGTGCCATCAGTGATAGGGACAGGGCCACAGATACGCAGTATTTT	CAISDRDRATDTQYF
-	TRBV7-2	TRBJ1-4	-	TGTGCCAGCAGCTTGACAGCAGGGGCGCTAAATGAAAAACTGTTTTTT	CASSLTAGALNEKLFF
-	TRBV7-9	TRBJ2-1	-	TGTGCCAGCAGCTTAAACAGGGAGGGCGAGCAGTTCTTC	CASSLNREGEQFF
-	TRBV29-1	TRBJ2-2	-	TGCAGCGTTGAACCTTTCACCGGGGAGCTGTTTTTT	CSVEPFTGELFF
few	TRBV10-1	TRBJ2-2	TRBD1	TGCGCCAGTTCCGTTAGGGGGCGGACCGGGGAGCTGTTTTTT	CASSVRGRTGELFF
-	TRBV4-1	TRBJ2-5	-	TGCGCCAGCAGCCAAGGCCCGGGAGCAGAGACCCAGTACTTC	CASSQGPGAETQYF
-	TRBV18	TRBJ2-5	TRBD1	TGTGCCAGCTCACCCAGTGACAGGGTTCGAGAGACCCAGTACTTC	CASSPSDRVRETQYF